This record looks at one TCR beta chain sequence and its context. The antigen is undetermined. The CDR3 extends 3 residues past the end of the read, so its final part is completed from the germline J gene. The data are from a study of T cell clonality in common variable immunodeficiency. Study findings and constraints: The cause of increased CVID clonality remains unclear without subpopulation sequencing. Common variable immunodeficiency TCR beta sequences reportedly had fewer deletions and N-nucleotide insertions.

Caucasian heritage predominated among both patients and controls. Germline CDR1 KGHSH, CDR2 LQKENI. This CDR3 comprises 15 residues. Assay used: immunoSEQ multiplex PCR; TCRdb lists only in-frame clones, some missing. The record shows fewer than 65,000 clones for this sample, with no singletons present. The chain is built from TRBV18 and TRBJ2-3, with a tentative D call TRBD1 (6 bases). The receptor comes from a person aged 18 to 75 in good health. Sequenced material: peripheral blood mononuclear cells. The chain's CDR3 is CASSPMQGTQETQYF. The covered CDR3 bases are TGTGCCAGCTCACCCATGCAGGGGACCCAAGAGACG.